Listed below are T cell receptor beta chains from one sample, sequenced in a study of Graves' ophthalmopathy and Graves' hyperthyroidism. In TCRdb, the multiplex PCR reads were re-called with MiXCR into one record per CDR3 protein. The sample yields 150,000 to 200,000 distinct CDR3 sequences, under 45% seen once. Material for sequencing was peripheral blood. Source of these receptors: a man aged 25-45 years with Graves' ophthalmopathy. CDR3s include the opening cysteine and the closing phenylalanine or tryptophan.

v_call: TRBV27; j_call: TRBJ1-1; cdr3_aa: CASSLIGTENTEAFF
v_call: TRBV12-3/TRBV12-4; j_call: TRBJ1-2; cdr3_aa: CASSPGQGGANYGYTF
v_call: TRBV7-2; j_call: TRBJ2-7; cdr3_aa: CASSLGSKFYEQYF
v_call: TRBV27; j_call: TRBJ2-5; cdr3_aa: CASPLGLAGGNPRETQYF
v_call: TRBV6-2/TRBV6-3; j_call: TRBJ2-7; cdr3_aa: CASFPQGLAGTSYEQYF
v_call: TRBV7-3; j_call: TRBJ2-4; cdr3_aa: CASSLSPPLAGTKNIQYF
v_call: TRBV7-9; j_call: TRBJ1-1; cdr3_aa: CASTPATGANTEAFF
v_call: TRBV28; j_call: TRBJ2-7; cdr3_aa: CASSSVASGSREQYF
v_call: TRBV6-2/TRBV6-3; j_call: TRBJ2-7; cdr3_aa: CASTRRLEGGEQYF
v_call: TRBV6-2/TRBV6-3; j_call: TRBJ2-7; cdr3_aa: CASQSPGAGYEQYF
v_call: TRBV2; j_call: TRBJ1-6; cdr3_aa: CASSEPQGSGSPLHF
v_call: TRBV6-2/TRBV6-3; j_call: TRBJ2-7; cdr3_aa: CASTPWGLAGALPYEQYF
v_call: TRBV28; j_call: TRBJ2-7; cdr3_aa: CASSAGQGAAYEQYF
v_call: TRBV12-3/TRBV12-4; j_call: TRBJ2-5; cdr3_aa: CASRPSLNSETQYF
v_call: TRBV2; j_call: TRBJ1-3; cdr3_aa: CASTEKETGGYF
v_call: TRBV6-5; j_call: TRBJ1-2; cdr3_aa: CASRAAAQAAVGYTF
v_call: TRBV28; j_call: TRBJ2-7; cdr3_aa: CASGPTRRNEQYF
v_call: TRBV28; j_call: TRBJ1-2; cdr3_aa: CASSFGRNGYTF
v_call: TRBV12-3/TRBV12-4; j_call: TRBJ2-7; cdr3_aa: CASLGLEYEQYF
v_call: TRBV29-1; j_call: TRBJ2-7; cdr3_aa: CSAQANLNYEQYF
v_call: TRBV6-2/TRBV6-3; j_call: TRBJ1-2; cdr3_aa: CASSYSPRTNYGYTF
v_call: TRBV6-5; j_call: TRBJ1-1; cdr3_aa: CASRPLQNTEAFF
v_call: TRBV10-3; j_call: TRBJ1-2; cdr3_aa: CAISGTAQLGYTF
v_call: TRBV27; j_call: TRBJ2-7; cdr3_aa: CASSPLSSTEQYF
v_call: TRBV12-3/TRBV12-4; j_call: TRBJ1-1; cdr3_aa: CASSFIQGLRTEAFF
v_call: TRBV7-2; j_call: TRBJ2-2; cdr3_aa: CASSIGTVGELFF
v_call: TRBV2; j_call: TRBJ1-5; cdr3_aa: CASSTWGSNQPQHF
v_call: TRBV10-1; j_call: TRBJ1-2; cdr3_aa: CASIKRYGYTF
v_call: TRBV29-1; j_call: TRBJ2-2; cdr3_aa: CSGGVANGELFF
v_call: TRBV11-2; j_call: TRBJ1-2; cdr3_aa: CASSLGTDGYTF
v_call: TRBV7-8; j_call: TRBJ2-5; cdr3_aa: CASSLGSGETEYF
v_call: TRBV29-1; j_call: TRBJ2-5; cdr3_aa: CSVDSNQETQYF
v_call: TRBV27; j_call: TRBJ1-2; cdr3_aa: CASSRLGGDRYGYTF
v_call: TRBV6-1; j_call: TRBJ2-4; cdr3_aa: CASTRQERNIQYF
v_call: TRBV30; j_call: TRBJ1-5; cdr3_aa: CAVNRGPGQPQHF
v_call: TRBV11-1; j_call: TRBJ2-2; cdr3_aa: CASRPGLAGAVGELFF
v_call: TRBV27; j_call: TRBJ1-5; cdr3_aa: CASSLYGQPQHF
v_call: TRBV28; j_call: TRBJ1-1; cdr3_aa: CASSARTGPMNTEAFF
v_call: TRBV20-1; j_call: TRBJ2-1; cdr3_aa: CSAKRHASSYNEQFF
v_call: TRBV7-8; j_call: TRBJ1-2; cdr3_aa: CASSLNPGANYGYTF
v_call: TRBV2; j_call: TRBJ2-7; cdr3_aa: CASSTGARSSYEQYF
v_call: TRBV10-1; j_call: TRBJ1-6; cdr3_aa: CASSVKGRYYNSPLHF
v_call: TRBV7-9; j_call: TRBJ2-7; cdr3_aa: CASSPPMSYEQYF
v_call: TRBV6-1; j_call: TRBJ1-1; cdr3_aa: CASRLGRRNTEAFF
v_call: TRBV28; j_call: TRBJ2-2; cdr3_aa: CASTKISVAGTGELFF
v_call: TRBV12-3/TRBV12-4; j_call: TRBJ2-2; cdr3_aa: CASSLRGNTGELFF